The clone carrying this T cell receptor beta chain came up once. Its specificity is not known. These data come from a study of blood T cells in healthy people across ages. General study results and limits: A conclusive naive versus antigen-experienced comparison was prevented by the unsorted PBMCs.

The germline V gene has CDR1 MGHRA and CDR2 YSYEKL. The V end was cut by 1 base, the J end by 3 bases, with 13 bases between. The CDR3 runs to 16 residues. Combining a sample-barcoded 5' primer with a J-beta primer mix, a second PCR ran for 7 to 11 cycles. MiXCR, run by TCRdb on the 5' RACE reads, gives a single entry per CDR3 protein. In the table there are 800,000 to 950,000 distinct CDR3 sequences, roughly 35% of which are singletons. The TCR originated in a man in his late teens or twenties in good health. This chain uses TRBV4-1 with TRBJ1-5; D remains ambiguous. Sequencing was carried out using blood. The CDR3, as DNA: TGCGCCAGCAGCCAAGTCTGGCTAATGGACAATCAGCCCCAGCATTTT. It codes for CASSQVWLMDNQPQHF.